One and the same sample provided the 22 T cell receptor beta chains below, sequenced in a study of memory B cells and T cells in multiple sclerosis. Using immunoSEQ multiplex PCR, the repertoire was profiled, and TCRdb retains in-frame clones only, with some absent. The sample holds roughly 14,000 clones, 69% seen once. The sample consisted of memory (CD45RO+) CD4+ T cells from blood. The receptors stem from a human donor with multiple sclerosis.

V is TRBV29-1 and J is TRBJ1-1, with 9 nucleotides matching TRBD1. V shed 7 bases and J 8 bases; nucleotides not matched to a gene: 5. Germline V gene data show CDR1 as SQVTM and CDR2 as ANQGSEA. CDR3 length: 11 residues. The CDR3 sequence is CSATGGLEAFF. The DNA of the CDR3 is TGCAGCGCAACAGGGGGCTTAGAAGCTTTCTTT. Filled out from reference TRBV29-1 and TRBJ1-1, the complete variable domain reads SAVISQKPSRDICQRGTSLTIQCQVDSQVTMMFWYRQQPGQSLTLIATANQGSEATYESGFVIDKFPISRPNLTFSTLTVSNMSPEDSSIYLCSATGGLEAFFGQGTRLTVV.

This sequence joins TRBV2 and TRBJ2-7; D not resolved. This CDR3 is built from 15 residues. Germline CDR1 reads SNHLY; CDR2 reads FYNNEI. Trimming took off 6 bases at V and 3 bases at J, with 18 bases between the two ends. CDR3 protein: CASSPLNRYLYEQYF. The CDR3 nucleotides are TGTGCCAGCAGCCCCCTCAACAGATACCTCTACGAGCAGTACTTC. Based on the CDR3 plus reference TRBV2 and TRBJ2-7, the full variable domain is EPEVTQTPSHQVTQMGQEVILRCVPISNHLYFYWYRQILGQKVEFLVSFYNNEISEKSEIFDDQFSVERPDGSNFTLKIRSTKLEDSAMYFCASSPLNRYLYEQYFGPGTRLTVT.

The chain uses TRBV29-1 and TRBJ1-2; TRBD1 aligns across 7 bases. The CDR3 has 14 residues. Germline assignment: CDR1 SQVTM and CDR2 ANQGSEA. With V trimmed by 3 bases and J by 8 bases, 12 bases remained unmatched. Here the CDR3 reads CSVDRQGGARGYTF. The CDR3 DNA follows: TGCAGCGTTGATCGACAGGGAGGAGCGCGGGGCTACACCTTC.

The rearrangement links TRBV9 to TRBJ2-5; D is possibly TRBD2 (6 bases). V was pared by 3 bases and J by 5 bases, with 20 bases between. Germline V gene sequence: CDR1 SGDLS, CDR2 YYNGEE. The CDR3 is 16 amino acids. The CDR3 DNA reads as TGTGCCAGCAGCGCTGACCTAGGGGCAGGAGGGGAGACCCAGTACTTC. It translates to CASSADLGAGGETQYF.

CDR3 bases: TGTGCCAGCAGCTTAGCGGGGGGGCCGGCAGATACGCAGTATTTT. It codes for CASSLAGGPADTQYF. V usage is TRBV7-3 and J usage is TRBJ2-3, with 9 bases lining up with TRBD2. With V trimmed by 2 bases and J by 4 bases, 4 bases remained unmatched. The CDR3 runs to 15 residues. Looked up from germline, CDR1 is SGHTA and CDR2 is FQGTGA.

The chain links TRBV7-9 to TRBJ1-1, with unresolved D. Germline loops: CDR1 SEHNR, CDR2 FQNEAQ (reference sequence). Trimming took 0 bases from V and 1 from J, leaving 6 bases between them. The CDR3 loop spans 14 amino acids. CDR3 in DNA: TGTGCCAGCAGCTTAGCCAGACAGAACACTGAAGCTTTCTTT. Amino acid sequence: CASSLARQNTEAFF.

This clone showed up just a few times. The rearrangement uses TRBV28 and TRBJ2-5; TRBD1 aligns across 8 bases. The trim removed 5 bases at V and 5 bases at J, leaving 7 bases unmatched. The germline V gene has CDR1 MDHEN and CDR2 SYDVKM. This CDR3 comprises 14 residues. CDR3 DNA sequence: TGTGCCAGCAGTCCTTATTACAGGGGGGAGACCCAGTACTTC. Amino acids: CASSPYYRGETQYF.

CDR3 region: CASSLFRTSGTRADTQYF. CDR3 sequence (DNA): TGTGCCAGCAGTTTATTCCGGACTAGCGGGACCCGCGCGGATACGCAGTATTTT. V gene TRBV27 combines with J gene TRBJ2-3; TRBD2 aligns across 12 bases. Germline-derived CDR1 and CDR2 are MNHEY and SMNVEV (reference sequence). The CDR3 sequence is 18 residues long. Trimming took 1 base from V and 6 from J; bases not matched to a gene: 11.

The chain couples TRBV5-1 to TRBJ2-3; 9 bases are a match to TRBD2. CDR3 length equals 14 residues. Looked up from germline, CDR1 is SGHRS and CDR2 is YFSETQ. After removal of 4 bases from V and 8 bases from J, the junction contained 8 bases not matched to a gene. The CDR3 reads CASSQVAGVVTQYF. The CDR3 nucleotides read TGCGCCAGCAGCCAAGTAGCGGGAGTGGTTACGCAGTATTTT.

This clone occurred a few times. This sequence joins TRBV7-9 and TRBJ1-3, with D maybe TRBD1 (6 bases). This CDR3 is 13 amino acids long. Trimming shortened V by 6 bases and J by 2 bases, and 8 bases separated the two germline ends. Germline V gene lookup returns CDR1 SEHNR and CDR2 FQNEAQ (reference sequence). CDR3 in amino acids: CASSGTTGNTIYF. The CDR3 nucleotides read TGTGCCAGCAGTGGGACAACTGGAAACACCATATATTTT.

With regard to this clone: The same CDR3 can be traced to other DNA sequences in this sample. The chain links TRBV5-1 to TRBJ1-1, with D hard to call. Germline assignment: CDR1 SGHRS and CDR2 YFSETQ. Trimming cost V 4 bases and J 3 bases, with 7 bases left between them. This CDR3 contains 12 residues. The CDR3 is CASSTGYTEAFF. The CDR3 nucleotides read TGCGCCAGCAGCACGGGTTACACTGAAGCTTTCTTT. The full variable domain, in which reference TRBV5-1 and TRBJ1-1 provide the parts outside the CDR3, is KAGVTQTPRYLIKTRGQQVTLSCSPISGHRSVSWYQQTPGQGLQFLFEYFSETQRNKGNFPGRFSGRQFSNSRSEMNVSTLELGDSALYLCASSTGYTEAFFGQGTRLTVV.

This clone was counted once. The CDR3 sequence: CASSQEGLADNEQFF. Written as DNA, the CDR3 is TGCGCCAGCAGCCAAGAGGGACTAGCGGACAATGAGCAGTTCTTC. The chain is built from TRBV4-1 and TRBJ2-1, with 11 nucleotides matching TRBD2. CDR3 length equals 15 residues. The V segment lost 0 bases and the J segment 5 bases; nucleotides outside the gene matches: 0. Germline-derived CDR1 and CDR2 are MGHRA and YSYEKL.

This clone has only one observation. The conserved closing phenylalanine or tryptophan is absent in this CDR3, likely reflecting a read error. The gene calls are TRBV2 and TRBJ2-7, with 10 positions matching TRBD2. V lost 9 bases to trimming and J lost 10 bases; unmatched junction nucleotides: 12. Germline CDR1 is SNHLY and CDR2 is FYNNEI. The CDR3 sequence is 13 residues long. The DNA for the CDR3 is TGTGCCAGTCAGGTGGGGGCTAGCGGGAGCCAGTACCTC. Amino acid sequence: CASQVGASGSQYL.

The chain has TRBV7-3 and TRBJ2-1, with 7 bases lining up with TRBD1. From germline, CDR1 is SGHTA and CDR2 FQGTGA. V lost 5 bases, J lost 9 bases, and 10 bases stayed unmatched. The CDR3 runs to 14 residues. CDR3: CASSQTTGYGEQFF. The CDR3 bases are TGTGCCAGCAGCCAGACGACAGGGTACGGTGAGCAGTTCTTC.

This clone has a handful of counts. The V call is TRBV5-1, the J call TRBJ1-1, with D perhaps matching TRBD1 (5 bases). From germline, CDR1 is SGHRS and CDR2 YFSETQ. The length of the CDR3 is 14 residues. Between the trimmed V and J ends, which lost 2 bases and 1 base, there was a span of 9 bases. The CDR3 loop reads CASSLNTGNTEAFF. In DNA form, the CDR3 reads TGCGCCAGCAGCTTAAATACAGGGAACACTGAAGCTTTCTTT.

This chain uses TRBV6-1 with TRBJ2-7, with 12 bases that match TRBD2. This CDR3 contains 15 residues. Germline V gene data show CDR1 as MNHNS and CDR2 as SASEGT. Trimming removed 8 bases from V and 3 bases from J; junction bases left unmatched: 8. CDR3 loop: CASLPGLAGLYEQYF. The CDR3 DNA reads as TGTGCCAGCCTCCCCGGACTAGCGGGGCTCTACGAGCAGTACTTC.

The chain couples TRBV2 to TRBJ2-5; 7 positions agree with TRBD2. The CDR3 is made up of 13 amino acids. Germline V lookup: CDR1 SNHLY, CDR2 FYNNEI. Germline trimming cut 7 bases from V and 2 bases from J; bases unmatched to any gene: 4. CDR3 residues: CASNGGRQETQYF. The CDR3 DNA reads TGTGCCAGCAACGGGGGGAGACAAGAGACCCAGTACTTC.

The chain combines TRBV2 with TRBJ1-2; possible D gene TRBD1, 5 bases. V was trimmed by 5 bases and J by 7 bases, leaving 23 bases between them. Germline-derived CDR1 and CDR2 are SNHLY and FYNNEI. The CDR3 consists of 16 residues. The CDR3 protein is CASSLIRDSPPGGYTF. CDR3 nucleotide sequence: TGTGCCAGCAGTTTAATCCGGGACTCCCCCCCGGGTGGCTACACCTTC.

This chain joins TRBV7-9 and TRBJ2-3, with 12 bases identical to TRBD2. The CDR3 length is 15 residues. CDR1 is SEHNR, CDR2 FQNEAQ, per germline (reference sequence). J lost 2 bases, V lost 4 bases, and 1 base had no gene match. The CDR3 DNA reads as TGTGCCAGCAGCTCTAGCGGGAGGGACACAGATACGCAGTATTTT. This encodes CASSSSGRDTDTQYF. Drawing the rest from reference TRBV7-9 and TRBJ2-3, the complete variable domain is DTGVSQNPRHKITKRGQNVTFRCDPISEHNRLYWYRQTLGQGPEFLTYFQNEAQLEKSRLLSDRFSAERPKGSFSTLEIQRTEQGDSAMYLCASSSSGRDTDTQYFGPGTRLTVL.

The chain combines TRBV5-4 with TRBJ2-7, with a possible D match to TRBD1 (6 bases). This CDR3 comprises 15 residues. Trimming left V 1 base short and J 0 bases short, with 11 bases between. Per germline, CDR1 SGHNT and CDR2 YYREEE (reference sequence). The CDR3 sequence is CASSLLGQSSYEQYF. Written as DNA, the CDR3 is TGTGCCAGCAGCTTGCTAGGACAGAGCTCCTACGAGCAGTACTTC.

The count of this clone is one. V usage is TRBV5-1 and J usage is TRBJ2-2; D gene ambiguous. Trimming cost V 6 bases and J 4 bases, with 10 bases left between them. The germline V gene has CDR1 SGHRS and CDR2 YFSETQ. The CDR3 loop spans 13 amino acids. The CDR3 coding sequence is TGCGCCAGCACAACAGATTTCACCGGGGAGCTGTTTTTT. Encoded protein: CASTTDFTGELFF.

The rearrangement uses TRBV30 and TRBJ2-1; tentative D call: TRBD2 (6 bases). Germline lookup yields CDR1 GTSNPN and CDR2 SVGIG (reference sequence). This CDR3 comprises 14 residues. Trimming stripped 2 bases from V and 6 bases from J, with 14 bases between. The CDR3 DNA is TGTGCCTGGAGTCCGGGAGCAGAGTCCAATGAGCAGTTCTTC. This gives the protein CAWSPGAESNEQFF.